The clone carrying this T cell receptor (beta chain) has just a few counts. The data were taken from a study of blood T cell repertoires in COVID-19. Study-wide background: The study drew acute and convalescent COVID-19 samples from the United States, Italy and Spain. The analysed material was cDNA or gDNA that came from T cells, B-cell-depleted T cells, or PBMCs.

CDR3 length: 15 amino acids. CDR1 and CDR2 from the germline V gene are ENHRY and SYGVKD. Germline trimming cut 4 bases from V and 3 bases from J; bases unmatched to any gene: 1. Original methodology: Amplifying reference gene primers gave estimates of nucleated cell counts. Profiled with immunoSEQ multiplex PCR; TCRdb holds only in-frame clones, not every one. V and J calls and clone size are as listed in that table; D and trimming were resolved from the DNA. The table has under 85,000 clones, 75% to 90% seen once. This TCR was sampled from a man between 65 and 85 years old with active or convalescent COVID-19. The specimen sequenced was peripheral blood. This sequence joins TRBV10-3 and TRBJ2-2, with TRBD2 matching over 11 bases. The CDR3 here is CAISVAGGDTGELFF. The CDR3 DNA is TGTGCCATCAGTGTAGCGGGGGGGGACACCGGGGAGCTGTTTTTT.